This entry lists 13 T cell receptor beta chains sequenced from one sample in a study of shared clonotypes between healthy human individuals. Cells designated naive CD8 were CD45RO-negative and were positively selected for CCR7, with terminally differentiated effector memory CD45RA+ cells excluded. Only in-frame clones appear in the TCRdb table, and some are missing; sequencing was by immunoSEQ multiplex PCR. The sample has about 700,000 clones, under 95% seen once. The material sequenced was naive CD8+ T cells sorted from blood. Receptors originate from a man aged 25 to 40 in good health.

V is TRBV7-9 and J is TRBJ1-1; D call uncertain. CDR1 SEHNR and CDR2 FQNEAQ come from the germline V gene (reference sequence). Trimming cost V 4 bases and J 0 bases, with 9 bases left between them. The CDR3 has 14 amino acids. DNA for the CDR3: TGTGCCAGCAGCTCCGCATTCATGAACACTGAAGCTTTCTTT. The encoded protein is CASSSAFMNTEAFF. Complete variable domain (other parts from reference TRBV7-9 and TRBJ1-1): DTGVSQNPRHKITKRGQNVTFRCDPISEHNRLYWYRQTLGQGPEFLTYFQNEAQLEKSRLLSDRFSAERPKGSFSTLEIQRTEQGDSAMYLCASSSAFMNTEAFFGQGTRLTVV.

V gene TRBV27 combines with J gene TRBJ2-7; 11 nucleotides line up with TRBD2. The germline CDR1 and CDR2 sequences are MNHEY and SMNVEV (reference sequence). Trimming took 5 bases from V and 5 from J; bases not matched to a gene: 8. The length of the CDR3 is 15 residues. The CDR3 DNA follows: TGTGCCAGCAGTCCGACTAGCGGGATTTTGGACGAGCAGTACTTC. Its protein product is CASSPTSGILDEQYF.

This clone appeared a single time. The rearrangement joins TRBV27 to TRBJ2-3; either TRBD1 or TRBD2 may fit D (5 bases each). The V end was cut by 2 bases, the J end by 4 bases, with 13 bases between. The CDR3 is made up of 15 amino acids. The germline V gene has CDR1 MNHEY and CDR2 SMNVEV (reference sequence). CDR3 amino acids: CASSLGGRFADTQYF. CDR3 DNA sequence: TGTGCCAGCAGTTTAGGGGGACGGTTCGCAGATACGCAGTATTTT.

The chain has TRBV19 and TRBJ2-3, with unresolved D. The V end lost 5 bases, the J end lost 2 bases, and 11 bases lay between the germline ends. Germline V gene sequence: CDR1 LNHDA, CDR2 SQIVND (reference sequence). CDR3 length: 14 amino acids. This CDR3 reads CASSLTGVTDTQYF. As DNA, the CDR3 is TGTGCCAGTAGTCTGACGGGTGTCACAGATACGCAGTATTTT.

The chain couples TRBV7-9 to TRBJ1-5; D is perhaps TRBD1 (5 bases). The CDR3 covers 15 residues. Germline V lookup: CDR1 SEHNR, CDR2 FQNEAQ (reference sequence). V was pared by 8 bases and J by 12 bases, with 26 bases between. CDR3: CASQDTTARWSIQHF. CDR3 coding DNA: TGTGCCAGCCAGGACACCACCGCTCGTTGGTCAATCCAGCATTTT.

The rearrangement joins TRBV7-8 to TRBJ2-5; 8 bases align to TRBD2. Germline V gene sequence: CDR1 SGHVS, CDR2 FQNEAQ. The CDR3 runs 18 residues. V trimming: 0 bases; J trimming: 4 bases; junction bases outside the gene matches: 13. CDR3 protein: CASSLAETAGVRGETQYF. For the CDR3, the DNA is TGTGCCAGCAGCTTAGCAGAAACAGCGGGAGTTCGGGGAGAGACCCAGTACTTC.

The J gene is TRBJ2-1, the V gene TRBV15, with D possibly TRBD1 on 5 matching bases. V was trimmed by 4 bases and J by 0 bases, leaving 7 bases between them. The length of the CDR3 is 14 residues. The germline V gene encodes CDR1 LNHNV and CDR2 YYDKDF (reference sequence). The CDR3, as DNA: TGTGCCACCAGCACTAGGGGCTCCTACAATGAGCAGTTCTTC. It is translated as CATSTRGSYNEQFF.

The V gene is TRBV4-3, the J gene TRBJ1-4; D is possibly TRBD1 (5 bases). CDR1 and CDR2 from the germline V gene are LGHNA and YSLEER. There are 19 residues in the CDR3. The V end was cut by 4 bases, the J end by 0 bases, with 21 bases between. The CDR3 loop is CASSPMTYAGGATNEKLFF. CDR3 nucleotide sequence: TGCGCCAGCAGCCCAATGACCTACGCGGGGGGTGCAACTAATGAAAAACTGTTTTTT.

The chain combines TRBV7-9 with TRBJ2-7; 15 bases map to TRBD2. Germline loops: CDR1 SEHNR, CDR2 FQNEAQ (reference sequence). The CDR3 covers 16 residues. The J segment lost 3 bases and the V segment lost 5 bases, leaving 5 bases of the junction unmatched. The CDR3: CASSGLAGGLNYEQYF. In nucleotides, the CDR3 is TGTGCCAGCAGCGGACTAGCGGGAGGGTTGAACTACGAGCAGTACTTC.

The chain employs TRBV27 and TRBJ2-5; TRBD1 aligns across 9 bases. This CDR3 is built from 16 residues. J lost 3 bases, V lost 5 bases, and 10 bases had no gene match. CDR1 is MNHEY and CDR2 is SMNVEV in the germline V gene (reference sequence). The CDR3 coding sequence is TGTGCCAGCAGTACCGCCCAGGGACAGGGTAAAGAGACCCAGTACTTC. Its translation: CASSTAQGQGKETQYF.

The chain is built from TRBV7-9 and TRBJ2-6; 11 positions agree with TRBD2. Germline trimming cut 7 bases from V and 0 bases from J; bases unmatched to any gene: 5. The V gene's germline CDR1 is SEHNR and CDR2 FQNEAQ (reference sequence). This CDR3 spans 17 amino acids. The CDR3 bases are TGTGCCAGCACCCCGGGACTAGCGGACTCTGGGGCCAACGTCCTGACTTTC. It encodes CASTPGLADSGANVLTF.

This sequence joins TRBV12-1 and TRBJ1-2; the D call TRBD1 from the table was never checked on the DNA. TRBV12-1 is a documented pseudogene. The length of the CDR3 is 15 residues. CDR3 nucleotides: TGTGCCAGCAGGCCCGACAGCCATATGGGCTATGGCTACACCTTC. It yields the protein CASRPDSHMGYGYTF.

Details on this clone: Different DNA sequences within this sample yield the same CDR3. The V and J genes are TRBV27 and TRBJ2-7, with D possibly matching TRBD2 (5 bases). The CDR3 contains 15 residues. Germline CDR1 MNHEY, CDR2 SMNVEV (reference sequence). Trimming pared 3 bases from V and 0 bases from J, leaving 12 bases between. The CDR3: CASSFRGSSSYEQYF. In nucleotides, the CDR3 is TGTGCCAGCAGTTTTCGGGGTAGTAGCTCCTACGAGCAGTACTTC.